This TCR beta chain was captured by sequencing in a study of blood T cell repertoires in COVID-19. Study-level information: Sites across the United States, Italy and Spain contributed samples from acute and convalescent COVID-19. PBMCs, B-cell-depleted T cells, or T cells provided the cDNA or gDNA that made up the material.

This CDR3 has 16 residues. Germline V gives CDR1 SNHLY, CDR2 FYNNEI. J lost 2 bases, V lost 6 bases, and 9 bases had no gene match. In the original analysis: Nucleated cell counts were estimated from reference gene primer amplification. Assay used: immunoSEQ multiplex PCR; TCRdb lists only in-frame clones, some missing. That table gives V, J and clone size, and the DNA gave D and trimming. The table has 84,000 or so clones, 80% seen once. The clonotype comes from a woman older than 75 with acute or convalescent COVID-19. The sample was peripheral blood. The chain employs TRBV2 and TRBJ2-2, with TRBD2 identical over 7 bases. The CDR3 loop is CASRPGPGLNTGELFF. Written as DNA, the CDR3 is TGTGCCAGCAGGCCGGGGCCGGGACTAAACACCGGGGAGCTGTTTTTT.